What follows are 18 T cell receptor beta chains derived from one specimen sequenced in a study of CD8 T cells in ankylosing spondylitis. MiXCR, applied by TCRdb to the 5' RACE reads, yields one record per CDR3 protein. The sample has under 150,000 distinct CDR3 sequences, roughly a tenth seen once. The sample consisted of blood, either unsorted or a sorted T cell fraction (not recorded which). The receptors derive from a male donor with ankylosing spondylitis or in good health (not recorded which).

This clonotype has at least ten counts. The chain couples TRBV20-1 to TRBJ2-1; 7 nucleotides match TRBD2. V shed 2 bases, J shed 10 bases, and the junction held 5 bases outside the gene matches. The CDR3 extends over 12 amino acids. CDR1 and CDR2 (germline): DFQATT, SNEGSKA (reference sequence). The CDR3 protein is CSARFMGGEQFF. The CDR3 nucleotides are TGCAGTGCTAGATTCATGGGGGGGGAGCAGTTCTTC.

This clonotype was seen a handful of times. CDR3 coding DNA: TGCAGCGTTGCAGCGGGAGACCCATACAATGAGCAGTTCTTC. Residues: CSVAAGDPYNEQFF. The J gene is TRBJ2-1, the V gene TRBV29-1; 8 nucleotides align to TRBD2. CDR3 size: 14 residues. With 4 bases clipped from V and 4 bases from J, the junction kept 6 bases outside the gene matches. Germline assignment: CDR1 SQVTM and CDR2 ANQGSEA.

In this sample, this clonotype turned up many times. The J gene is TRBJ2-2, the V gene TRBV7-2; the D gene is possibly TRBD2 (6 bases). The CDR3 is made up of 14 amino acids. V was pared by 5 bases and J by 4 bases, with 11 bases between. CDR1 and CDR2 (germline): SGHTA, FQGNSA. CDR3 in DNA: TGTGCCAGCAGCCTGCTAGCGATCACCGGGGAGCTGTTTTTT. Its translation: CASSLLAITGELFF. The whole variable domain, filled in from reference TRBV7-2 and TRBJ2-2, reads GAGVSQSPSNKVTEKGKDVELRCDPISGHTALYWYRQSLGQGLEFLIYFQGNSAPDKSGLPSDRFSAERTGGSVSTLTIQRTQQEDSAVYLCASSLLAITGELFFGEGSRLTVL.

This clonotype occurred a few times. The V call is TRBV4-3, the J call TRBJ2-7; D gene ambiguous. Germline V CDR1 and CDR2: LGHNA, YSLEER. Trimming cost V 1 base and J 4 bases, with 5 bases left between them. This CDR3 is built from 12 residues. CDR3 loop: CASSQVQYEQYF. In nucleotides, the CDR3 is TGCGCCAGCAGCCAAGTCCAGTACGAGCAGTACTTC.

Many counts were recorded for this clonotype. The rearrangement joins TRBV3-1 to TRBJ2-1; D might be TRBD1 or TRBD2, each matching 5 bases. The CDR3 contains 11 residues. Trimming pared 3 bases from V and 10 bases from J, leaving 7 bases between. Germline V CDR1 and CDR2: LGHDT, YNNKEL (reference sequence). CDR3 amino acids: CASSQWGEQFF. In DNA, the CDR3 is TGTGCCAGCAGCCAGTGGGGGGAGCAGTTCTTC.

This clonotype occurred a few times. J is TRBJ2-7 and V is TRBV7-2; no definite D call. Germline lookup yields CDR1 SGHTA and CDR2 FQGNSA. The CDR3 covers 13 residues. V gave up 2 bases and J gave up 0 bases, with 5 bases separating them. The CDR3 protein is CASSLQTSYEQYF. The CDR3 DNA sequence: TGTGCCAGCAGCTTACAAACCTCCTACGAGCAGTACTTC. Combining the CDR3 with reference TRBV7-2 and TRBJ2-7 gives the whole variable domain GAGVSQSPSNKVTEKGKDVELRCDPISGHTALYWYRQSLGQGLEFLIYFQGNSAPDKSGLPSDRFSAERTGGSVSTLTIQRTQQEDSAVYLCASSLQTSYEQYFGPGTRLTVT.

V usage is TRBV5-8 and J usage is TRBJ2-2; 10 nucleotides match TRBD1. J lost 3 bases, V lost 0 bases, and 2 bases had no gene match. The germline gives CDR1 SGHTS, CDR2 YDEGEE. This CDR3 comprises 16 residues. In DNA, the CDR3 is TGTGCCAGCAGCTTGGGGGACAGGGGCGACACCGGGGAGCTGTTTTTT. Amino acids: CASSLGDRGDTGELFF.

The chain links TRBV5-1 to TRBJ2-1; 12 nucleotides agree with TRBD2. The germline V gene has CDR1 SGHRS and CDR2 YFSETQ. With V trimmed by 4 bases and J by 7 bases, 6 bases remained unmatched. The CDR3 has 15 amino acids. The CDR3 sequence: CASSRLAGERNEQFF. CDR3 in DNA: TGCGCCAGCAGCCGACTAGCGGGAGAGAGGAATGAGCAGTTCTTC.

This clonotype was found many times. DNA of the CDR3: TGTGCCAGCAGCAAAAGACTAGCGGGAGGTGTTTACGAGCAGTACTTC. Its translation: CASSKRLAGGVYEQYF. V and J are TRBV7-2 and TRBJ2-7, with 13 bases that match TRBD2. The CDR3 has 16 amino acids. The trim removed 5 bases at V and 4 bases at J, leaving 8 bases unmatched. Germline V gene sequence: CDR1 SGHTA, CDR2 FQGNSA.

This clonotype was recorded at least ten times. The chain links TRBV9 to TRBJ2-2; weak D call: TRBD1 (6 bases). The CDR3 is made up of 16 amino acids. V dropped 3 bases and J dropped 1 base, with 13 bases sitting between them. The germline V gene encodes CDR1 SGDLS and CDR2 YYNGEE. CDR3 coding DNA: TGTGCCAGCAGCGACGAGGGACAACTGAACACCGGGGAGCTGTTTTTT. Translation: CASSDEGQLNTGELFF.

Points on this clonotype: A junction end diverges from the germline sequence, so it may reflect a read error. The chain carries TRBV2 and TRBJ2-7, with 8 bases fitting TRBD1. Germline CDR1 and CDR2: SNHLY and FYNNEI. The CDR3 has 18 residues. As DNA, the CDR3 is TGTGCCTGCAGTTTAAGGGCCCGGGACAGGAAAAGTATCTACGAGCAGTACTTC. Amino acid sequence: CACSLRARDRKSIYEQYF. Full variable domain (remainder filled in from reference TRBV2 and TRBJ2-7): EPEVTQTPSHQVTQMGQEVILRCVPISNHLYFYWYRQILGQKVEFLVSFYNNEISEKSEIFDDQFSVERPDGSNFTLKIRSTKLEDSAMYFCACSLRARDRKSIYEQYFGPGTRLTVT.

In this sample, this clonotype turned up many times. CDR3 sequence reads: CASSPYSGQPYEQYF. CDR3 coding DNA: TGCGCCAGCAGCCCGTATTCGGGCCAACCCTACGAGCAGTACTTC. The gene calls are TRBV5-1 and TRBJ2-7; no definite D call. Germline V gives CDR1 SGHRS, CDR2 YFSETQ. Trimming removed 4 bases from V and 2 bases from J, with 16 bases in between. This CDR3 has 15 residues.

V is TRBV4-3 and J is TRBJ2-1, with D perhaps TRBD2 (6 bases). There are 17 residues in the CDR3. Trimming stripped 0 bases from V and 4 bases from J, with 16 bases between. The germline CDR1 and CDR2 sequences are LGHNA and YSLEER. The CDR3 DNA sequence: TGCGCCAGCAGCCAAGATGGTGCTGCGGCGGGGTACAATGAGCAGTTCTTC. This sequence encodes CASSQDGAAAGYNEQFF.

As concerns this clonotype: One base away lies a much larger clone, so this may be a sequencing read error. This chain uses TRBV20-1 with TRBJ2-3; weak D call: TRBD2 (6 bases). The CDR3 covers 14 residues. Trimming shortened V by 3 bases and J by 7 bases, and 17 bases separated the two germline ends. Germline-derived CDR1 and CDR2 are DFQATT and SNEGSKA (reference sequence). The CDR3 sequence: CSARGYGRVNTQYF. CDR3 sequence (DNA): TGCAGTGCTAGGGGGTACGGGAGAGTAAATACGCAGTATTTT.

This clonotype was recorded at least ten times. This chain links TRBV5-1 with TRBJ1-1, with D maybe TRBD1 (5 bases). Germline CDR1 and CDR2: SGHRS and YFSETQ. The CDR3 is 15 amino acids. The V end was cut by 5 bases, the J end by 1 base, with 15 bases between. CDR3 in amino acids: CASRPTGGANTEAFF. DNA for the CDR3: TGCGCCAGCAGACCAACAGGCGGCGCGAACACTGAAGCTTTCTTT. Based on the CDR3 plus reference TRBV5-1 and TRBJ1-1, the full variable domain is KAGVTQTPRYLIKTRGQQVTLSCSPISGHRSVSWYQQTPGQGLQFLFEYFSETQRNKGNFPGRFSGRQFSNSRSEMNVSTLELGDSALYLCASRPTGGANTEAFFGQGTRLTVV.

This clonotype was recorded many times. The chain links TRBV5-1 to TRBJ2-5, with unresolved D. The CDR3 spans 14 residues. Trimming cost V 4 bases and J 3 bases, with 13 bases left between them. The V gene's germline CDR1 is SGHRS and CDR2 YFSETQ. Here the CDR3 reads CASSLGRTKETQYF. The CDR3 DNA sequence: TGCGCCAGCAGCCTCGGACGAACGAAAGAGACCCAGTACTTC.

This clonotype was counted at least ten times. The J gene is TRBJ2-7, the V gene TRBV20-1; 13 bases are a match to TRBD2. The CDR3 is made up of 15 amino acids. Germline lookup yields CDR1 DFQATT and CDR2 SNEGSKA (reference sequence). Germline trimming cut 8 bases from V and 6 bases from J; bases unmatched to any gene: 13. The CDR3 spells CSLKPGTSGIGEQYF. In DNA, the CDR3 is TGCAGTCTCAAACCCGGGACTAGCGGGATCGGCGAGCAGTACTTC.

The chain couples TRBV7-9 to TRBJ2-7; 7 nucleotides line up with TRBD1. This CDR3 contains 14 residues. V was clipped by 3 bases and J by 2 bases; unmatched bases: 4. Germline lookup yields CDR1 SEHNR and CDR2 FQNEAQ (reference sequence). CDR3 in DNA: TGTGCCAGCAGCTTCACAGGGGTAGCCTACGAGCAGTACTTC. Translation gives CASSFTGVAYEQYF.